This T cell receptor beta chain was identified in a study of spatial heterogeneity in lung cancer. Background on the study: Beta-chain sequences consistently outnumbered alpha-chain sequences in detection. Each distinct TCR and UMI combination averaged more than ten appearances in raw reads.

Described time point: sample taken at primary tumor resection. Researchers sequenced whole RNA taken from tumor, nontumor lung or frozen PBMC without sorting. TCR cDNA molecules each had a unique molecular identifier. TCRdb independently ran MiXCR on the 5' RACE reads; one entry per CDR3 protein. The repertoire holds some 3,500 distinct CDR3 sequences, with about a quarter as singletons. Sequenced here: normal lung tissue next to the tumor, sampled at surgery. This sequence originates from a male donor with early-stage non-small cell lung cancer.

The CDR3, as DNA: TGTGCCTGGATTCCCGGATTGAACACTGAAGCTTTCTTT. This codes for CAWIPGLNTEAFF. The gene calls are TRBV30 and TRBJ1-1; unclear D gene. The CDR3 extends over 13 amino acids. Germline values: CDR1 GTSNPN, CDR2 SVGIG (reference sequence). Trimming cost V 4 bases and J 0 bases, with 9 bases left between them.